This T cell receptor beta chain was captured in a study of T-cell reconstitution after alpha-beta-depleted transplantation in children. General study points: Reports say that about two months after transplant, the alpha-beta T cells came out of several hundred graft clones that had expanded. Newly produced T cells mostly provided counts and TCRbeta diversity after one year, as hyperexpanded clones declined. Several patients had high TCRbeta diversity at day 60; it came from surviving recipient T cells and thymic progenitors.

The TCRbeta library was prepared with unique molecular identifiers. Each CDR3 protein gets one entry after TCRdb re-called the PCR reads with MiXCR. The data show approximately 520,000 distinct CDR3 sequences, with around 10% seen just once and less than 15% held by the top ten. There are a few counts of this clonotype. Its target is not known. CDR3 size: 17 residues. Trimming stripped 3 bases from V and 8 bases from J, with 25 bases between. Germline V CDR1 and CDR2: SGHTA, FQGNSA. This receptor was obtained from a female patient aged 2-15 years who had a stem cell transplant for aplastic anemia, so the T cells may come from the graft donor. V and J are TRBV7-2 and TRBJ1-2; D unresolved. Material: PBMCs, mostly from graft donor cells, obtained 180 days after TCRalphabeta/CD19-depleted stem cell transplant. For the CDR3, the DNA is TGTGCCAGCAGCTTCCTTACCCTTCCGGGAACACCAACGGGCTACACCTTC. It specifies CASSFLTLPGTPTGYTF.